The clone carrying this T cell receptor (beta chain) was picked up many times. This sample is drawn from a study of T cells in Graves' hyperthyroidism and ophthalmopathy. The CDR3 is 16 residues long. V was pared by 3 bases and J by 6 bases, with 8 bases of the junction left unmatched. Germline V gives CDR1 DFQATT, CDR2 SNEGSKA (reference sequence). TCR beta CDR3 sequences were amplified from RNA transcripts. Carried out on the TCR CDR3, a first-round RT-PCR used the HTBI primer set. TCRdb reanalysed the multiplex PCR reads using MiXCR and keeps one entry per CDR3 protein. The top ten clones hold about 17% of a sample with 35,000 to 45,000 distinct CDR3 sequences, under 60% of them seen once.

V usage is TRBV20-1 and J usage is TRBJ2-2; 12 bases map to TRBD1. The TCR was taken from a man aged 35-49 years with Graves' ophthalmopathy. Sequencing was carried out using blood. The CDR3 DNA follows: TGCAGTGCTAGGCCCGGGACAGGGGGCGCCGCCGGGGAGCTGTTTTTT. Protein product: CSARPGTGGAAGELFF.